One sample yielded the 27 T cell receptor beta chains listed below, sequenced in a study of early T cells in non-severe SARS-CoV-2 infection. One entry per CDR3 protein results from TCRdb running MiXCR on the 5' RACE reads. This table has about 50,000 distinct CDR3 sequences, roughly 11% appearing once. Sequencing was carried out using whole blood. These receptors all come from an adult who was a healthcare worker with PCR-confirmed SARS-CoV-2 infection or an uninfected control (not recorded which).

In its sample, this clonotype was seen many times. This sequence joins TRBV20-1 and TRBJ2-2, with D possibly being TRBD2 (7 bases). The CDR3 is made up of 15 amino acids. V lost 2 bases, J lost 6 bases, and 16 bases lay in between. Germline CDR1 is DFQATT and CDR2 is SNEGSKA (reference sequence). DNA for the CDR3: TGCAGTGCTAGAAAGGCGGGGGCGTCCGCCGGGGAGCTGTTTTTT. Amino acid sequence: CSARKAGASAGELFF.

This sequence joins TRBV6-2 or TRBV6-3 and TRBJ1-1; unclear D gene. CDR1 is MNHEY, CDR2 SVGEGT, per germline. The V and J ends lost 2 bases and 1 base respectively, with 5 bases between them. This CDR3 has 13 amino acids. CDR3 residues: CASSYMENTEAFF. The CDR3 DNA follows: TGTGCCAGCAGTTACATGGAGAACACTGAAGCTTTCTTT.

Details on this clonotype: A much bigger clone sits one base away, suggesting this may be a read error. J is TRBJ1-6 and V is TRBV7-6, with D perhaps TRBD1 (5 bases). Per the germline V gene, CDR1 is SGHVS and CDR2 is FNYEAQ. This CDR3 spans 15 amino acids. The CDR3 region has the DNA TGTGCCGGCAGCTTAGAAATGGGACTGTACTCACCCCTCCACTTT. Amino acids: CAGSLEMGLYSPLHF.

This clonotype was picked up a small number of times. The chain couples TRBV7-6 to TRBJ2-5, with a possible D match to TRBD2 (6 bases). Per the germline V gene, CDR1 is SGHVS and CDR2 is FNYEAQ. Trimming shortened V by 5 bases and J by 1 base, and 17 bases separated the two germline ends. The CDR3 has 16 amino acids. CDR3 sequence (DNA): TGTGCCAGCAGCCCGGGGATGGGGGGAATCCAAGAGACCCAGTACTTC. This translates into CASSPGMGGIQETQYF. Complete variable domain (other parts from reference TRBV7-6 and TRBJ2-5): GAGVSQSPRYKVTKRGQDVALRCDPISGHVSLYWYRQALGQGPEFLTYFNYEAQQDKSGLPNDRFSAERPEGSISTLTIQRTEQRDSAMYRCASSPGMGGIQETQYFGPGTRLLVL.

This clonotype has ten or more counts. This chain uses TRBV19 with TRBJ2-7; 9 bases align to TRBD1. Germline V gene data show CDR1 as LNHDA and CDR2 as SQIVND (reference sequence). The trim removed 6 bases at V and 5 bases at J, leaving 5 bases unmatched. CDR3 length: 13 amino acids. CDR3: CASSLTGGDEQYF. In DNA, the CDR3 is TGTGCCAGTAGCTTGACAGGGGGAGACGAGCAGTACTTC.

This clonotype was seen many times. The chain is built from TRBV7-9 and TRBJ1-6; 8 bases line up with TRBD1. The germline CDR1 and CDR2 sequences are SEHNR and FQNEAQ (reference sequence). The CDR3 totals 14 residues. V shed 3 bases, J shed 13 bases, and the junction held 8 bases outside the gene matches. The chain's CDR3 is CASSLGTGPEPLHF. CDR3 DNA: TGTGCCAGCAGCTTGGGGACAGGCCCTGAGCCCCTCCACTTT.

This sequence joins TRBV3-1 and TRBJ2-1; D is possibly TRBD2 (6 bases). This CDR3 spans 14 amino acids. Germline V gives CDR1 LGHDT, CDR2 YNNKEL (reference sequence). V dropped 4 bases and J dropped 6 bases, with 13 bases sitting between them. The CDR3 loop reads CASSRAGTPNEQFF. CDR3 nucleotides: TGTGCCAGCAGCCGCGCCGGGACTCCCAATGAGCAGTTCTTC.

This chain joins TRBV13 and TRBJ2-1, with 8 positions matching TRBD1. Germline V gives CDR1 PRHDT, CDR2 FYEKMQ (reference sequence). CDR3 length: 15 amino acids. The ends lost 4 bases at V and 8 bases at J; junction bases unmatched: 10. The CDR3: CASSSGVTGVDEQFF. CDR3 nucleotide sequence: TGTGCCAGCAGCTCCGGTGTGACAGGGGTCGATGAGCAGTTCTTC.

Worth noting for this clonotype: One end of the junction does not line up with germline, which may come from a read error. V gene TRBV3-1 combines with J gene TRBJ1-3; D remains unclear. The germline CDR1 and CDR2 sequences are LGHDT and YNNKEL (reference sequence). The CDR3 is 16 amino acids. CDR3: CASTQTGQTSGNTIYF. For the CDR3, the DNA is TGTGCCAGCACCCAAACCGGGCAGACCTCTGGAAACACCATATATTTT. Filled out from reference TRBV3-1 and TRBJ1-3, the complete variable domain reads DTAVSQTPKYLVTQMGNDKSIKCEQNLGHDTMYWYKQDSKKFLKIMFSYNNKELIINETVPNRFSPKSPDKAHLNLHINSLELGDSAVYFCASTQTGQTSGNTIYFGEGSWLTVV.

This clonotype was seen repeatedly, ten times or more. CDR3 residues: CASTTSGRYEQYF. The CDR3, as DNA: TGTGCCAGCACAACTAGCGGGAGGTACGAGCAGTACTTC. The chain couples TRBV7-9 to TRBJ2-7, with 12 bases identical to TRBD2. Germline V CDR1 and CDR2: SEHNR, FQNEAQ (reference sequence). This CDR3 contains 13 residues. J was trimmed by 4 bases and V by 7 bases; bases with no gene match: 2. Full variable domain (rest looked up from reference TRBV7-9 and TRBJ2-7): DTGVSQNPRHKITKRGQNVTFRCDPISEHNRLYWYRQTLGQGPEFLTYFQNEAQLEKSRLLSDRFSAERPKGSFSTLEIQRTEQGDSAMYLCASTTSGRYEQYFGPGTRLTVT.

This clonotype was seen a handful of times. The V call is TRBV9, the J call TRBJ2-2; D may be TRBD2 (6 bases). The CDR3 has 15 residues. With 0 bases removed from V and 5 bases from J, the gap between germline ends came to 11 bases. Germline V lookup: CDR1 SGDLS, CDR2 YYNGEE. CDR3 loop: CASSVGGSGTGELFF. The CDR3 coding sequence is TGTGCCAGCAGCGTAGGAGGGAGCGGGACCGGGGAGCTGTTTTTT. The whole variable domain, remainder taken from reference TRBV9 and TRBJ2-2, is DSGVTQTPKHLITATGQRVTLRCSPRSGDLSVYWYQQSLDQGLQFLIQYYNGEERAKGNILERFSAQQFPDLHSELNLSSLELGDSALYFCASSVGGSGTGELFFGEGSRLTVL.

Regarding this clonotype: This may be a read error, as it is one base from a much larger clone. The chain employs TRBV5-1 and TRBJ1-1, with D maybe TRBD1 (5 bases). The V and J ends lost 4 bases and 1 base respectively, with 11 bases between them. The length of the CDR3 is 14 residues. Germline V lookup: CDR1 SGHRS, CDR2 YFSETQ. The CDR3 DNA reads as TGCGCCAGCAGCGAGGGACTTCAGAACACTGAAGCTTTCTTT. Amino acids: CASSEGLQNTEAFF.

In this sample, this clonotype turned up many times. The rearrangement uses TRBV10-3 and TRBJ2-7, with 7 nucleotides matching TRBD2. CDR1 is ENHRY, CDR2 SYGVKD, per germline. V lost 3 bases to trimming and J lost 5 bases; unmatched junction nucleotides: 19. CDR3 size: 18 residues. The CDR3 DNA follows: TGTGCCATCAGTGATACGCACGCAAGGGAGGGCCGACGGGACGAGCAGTACTTC. Translated, it gives CAISDTHAREGRRDEQYF.

The genes are TRBV27 and TRBJ2-7, with D perhaps matching TRBD2 (5 bases). CDR1 MNHEY and CDR2 SMNVEV come from the germline V gene (reference sequence). Trimming cost V 3 bases and J 6 bases, with 12 bases left between them. This CDR3 spans 13 amino acids. Here the CDR3 reads CASSFGMVGEQYF. CDR3 sequence (DNA): TGTGCCAGCAGTTTCGGGATGGTAGGCGAGCAGTACTTC.

This clonotype occurred a few times. This chain uses TRBV12-3 or TRBV12-4 with TRBJ2-7; possibly TRBD2 for D (5 bases). This CDR3 is 14 amino acids long. Trimming left V 2 bases short and J 5 bases short, with 13 bases between. DNA of the CDR3: TGTGCCAGCAGTTTAATCGCGGGTGCCCACGAGCAGTACTTC. This translates into CASSLIAGAHEQYF.

This clonotype was detected only a few times. A much larger clone sits a single nucleotide away, making a read error possible. This rearrangement joins TRBV5-5 to TRBJ1-5; D unclear. This CDR3 contains 13 residues. V lost 2 bases and J 0 bases, leaving 3 bases between the germline ends. CDR1 SGHKS and CDR2 YYEKEE come from the germline V gene (reference sequence). The CDR3 spells CASSLGSNQPQHF. The CDR3 DNA reads TGTGCCAGCAGCTTAGGTAGCAATCAGCCCCAGCATTTT.

As to this clonotype: One end of the junction varies from germline; a read error may be responsible. The chain couples TRBV5-6 to TRBJ2-7; 8 positions agree with TRBD2. The CDR3 has 14 residues. From germline, CDR1 is SGHDT and CDR2 YYEEEE. The CDR3, as DNA: TGTGTCAGCAGCGGGGGTCCGACAACAGACGAGCAGTACTTC. Translated: CVSSGGPTTDEQYF.

This clonotype occurred many times. The chain employs TRBV12-3 or TRBV12-4 and TRBJ1-5; D is unresolved. Trimming cost V 3 bases and J 4 bases, with 13 bases left between them. The CDR3 loop spans 15 amino acids. The CDR3 DNA is TGTGCCAGCAGTTTGTTCGCCGGCAGAAATCAGCCCCAGCATTTT. It is translated as CASSLFAGRNQPQHF.

This clonotype was detected many times. The chain couples TRBV4-3 to TRBJ2-3; 11 nucleotides line up with TRBD2. Trimming removed 1 base from V and 14 bases from J; junction bases left unmatched: 11. The CDR3 has 15 amino acids. Germline CDR1 is LGHNA and CDR2 is YSLEER. As DNA, the CDR3 is TGCGCCAGCAGCCAAGTAATGTCTAGCGGGGGGCCTCGGTATTTT. Translating gives CASSQVMSSGGPRYF.

This clonotype was seen repeatedly, ten times or more. The rearrangement links TRBV5-1 to TRBJ2-1, with TRBD1 as a possible D gene (5 bases). The CDR3 consists of 14 residues. Germline loops: CDR1 SGHRS, CDR2 YFSETQ. V lost 2 bases to trimming and J lost 10 bases, with 16 bases between them. The CDR3 coding sequence is TGCGCCAGCAGCTTAACAGGCAGGGCCAACGAGCAGTTCTTC. Amino acids: CASSLTGRANEQFF.

V and J are TRBV7-9 and TRBJ1-4; D may be TRBD1 (6 bases). V was clipped by 4 bases and J by 8 bases, with 11 bases between them. Germline CDR1 is SEHNR and CDR2 is FQNEAQ (reference sequence). This CDR3 is built from 13 residues. CDR3 protein: CASSSTGPEKLFF. The CDR3 coding sequence is TGTGCCAGCAGCTCAACAGGGCCAGAAAAACTGTTTTTT.

This clonotype was seen repeatedly, ten times or more. The gene calls are TRBV25-1 and TRBJ1-1, with D hard to call. The length of the CDR3 is 11 residues. The germline V gene encodes CDR1 MGHDK and CDR2 SYGVNS. V was clipped by 5 bases and J by 5 bases, with 6 bases between them. The DNA for the CDR3 is TGTGCCAGCAGTTGGTGGACTGAAGCTTTCTTT. Translated: CASSWWTEAFF.

This clonotype was counted only a few times. The V call is TRBV4-3, the J call TRBJ2-2, with 8 bases that match TRBD2. V lost 0 bases, J lost 9 bases, and 6 bases stayed unmatched. Germline-derived CDR1 and CDR2 are LGHNA and YSLEER. There are 15 residues in the CDR3. The CDR3 loop reads CASSQDWSGSRELFF. The CDR3 nucleotides are TGCGCCAGCAGCCAAGATTGGAGCGGGAGCCGGGAGCTGTTTTTT.

This clonotype was seen a few times. J is TRBJ2-1 and V is TRBV11-3; D unclear. CDR3 size: 13 residues. V lost 3 bases and J 7 bases, leaving 10 bases between the germline ends. Germline V gene data show CDR1 as SGHNT and CDR2 as YENEEA. The DNA of the CDR3 is TGTGCCAGCAGCTTCGGGCGGTTTAATGAGCAGTTCTTC. Protein sequence: CASSFGRFNEQFF.

This clonotype was observed a few times. V gene TRBV7-2 combines with J gene TRBJ1-1, with 10 bases lining up with TRBD1. The CDR3 consists of 15 residues. Germline lookup yields CDR1 SGHTA and CDR2 FQGNSA. V lost 1 base, J lost 3 bases, and 2 bases stayed unmatched. The CDR3, as DNA: TGTGCCAGCAGCTTAGGAGGGACAGGGGACACTGAAGCTTTCTTT. Its translation is CASSLGGTGDTEAFF.

The chain uses TRBV11-2 and TRBJ1-1, with TRBD1 identical over 7 bases. V shed 6 bases and J 11 bases; nucleotides not matched to a gene: 18. The CDR3 runs to 15 residues. Germline CDR1 SGHAT, CDR2 FQNNGV. The CDR3 loop is CASRRARDRAHGAFF. The CDR3 DNA reads TGTGCCAGCAGACGCGCGAGGGACAGAGCCCACGGTGCTTTCTTT.

This clonotype appeared many times. The V call is TRBV12-3 or TRBV12-4, the J call TRBJ2-3; 7 bases map to TRBD1. Trimming cost V 5 bases and J 9 bases; bases outside gene matches: 8. The CDR3 loop spans 13 amino acids. The CDR3 nucleotides are TGTGCCAGCAGTACCCGGACAGGTGGGACGCAGTATTTT. Residues: CASSTRTGGTQYF.